This TCR beta chain was profiled in a study of CD8 T cells in Susac syndrome. For the study at large: There were Susac syndrome patients who were therapy-naive at blood draw, others on corticosteroids, and others on intravenous immunoglobulin alone. Study-wide results and limits: Clonal expansion did not appear in Susac syndrome CD4+ T cell repertoires.

Germline-derived CDR1 and CDR2 are MNHNY and SVGAGI (reference sequence). Trimming took 5 bases from V and 3 from J; bases not matched to a gene: 6. CDR3 length equals 15 residues. On this clonotype itself: Its target is not known.

Random hexamers were used to reverse transcribe about 0.5 to 1 ug of RNA. The immunoSEQ assay covered 54 Vbeta and 13 Jbeta segments for CDR3. TCRdb re-analysed the immunoSEQ multiplex PCR reads in MiXCR, keeping a single row per CDR3 protein. Counted here are 240,000 or so distinct CDR3 sequences, roughly 95% occurring once; the ten biggest clones make up 0.1%. The sample comprised CD4+ T cells from PBMCs. This receptor was taken from a human donor with Susac syndrome. This chain uses TRBV6-6 with TRBJ2-4; 8 bases match TRBD1. This chain's CDR3 is CASSQQGEVKNIQYF. In nucleotides, the CDR3 is TGTGCCAGCAGTCAACAGGGGGAGGTCAAAAACATTCAGTACTTC.